The 18 T cell receptor beta chains in this list originate from one sample, sequenced in a study of vaccination and CD4 T cells after COVID-19. These receptors have no known antigen. Treatment specified: approximately 11-day PBMC culture with coronavirus spike peptide pools or control peptides (ViraFEST assay). The Oncomine TCR Beta short-read assay was what sequenced the DNA obtained from cultured CD4+ T cells. In TCRdb, the PCR reads were re-called with MiXCR into one record per CDR3 protein. The data contain more than 15,000 distinct CDR3 sequences, approximately 50% of them singletons. Sequenced sample: CD4+ T cells from blood, cultured in vitro. The receptor set was obtained from a human donor who had recovered from COVID-19.

V gene TRBV12-3 or TRBV12-4 combines with J gene TRBJ1-2; no firm D call. Trimming shortened V by 5 bases and J by 7 bases, and 14 bases separated the two germline ends. This CDR3 region has 13 residues. The CDR3 sequence is CASSRFPGGGYTF. CDR3 DNA sequence: TGTGCCAGCAGTCGATTCCCTGGTGGTGGCTACACCTTC.

The V gene is TRBV28, the J gene TRBJ1-6; the D gene is possibly TRBD1 (5 bases). The CDR3 is 15 residues long. V was pared by 2 bases and J by 7 bases, with 12 bases between. Germline V lookup: CDR1 MDHEN, CDR2 SYDVKM. The CDR3 DNA is TGTGCCAGCAGTTTAGGGGGGACGGGAAATTCACCCCTCCACTTT. Its translation: CASSLGGTGNSPLHF.

V usage is TRBV6-2 or TRBV6-3 and J usage is TRBJ1-5; 7 bases match TRBD1. CDR3 length: 16 amino acids. Germline trimming cut 0 bases from V and 5 bases from J; bases unmatched to any gene: 7. The germline gives CDR1 MNHEY, CDR2 SVGEGT. CDR3 protein: CASSYSLRGGYQPQHF. The DNA of the CDR3 is TGTGCCAGCAGTTACTCGTTAAGAGGGGGCTATCAGCCCCAGCATTTT.

This clonotype was observed a handful of times. This sequence joins TRBV20-1 and TRBJ1-1, with a tentative D call TRBD1 (6 bases). The germline gives CDR1 DFQATT, CDR2 SNEGSKA (reference sequence). CDR3 length: 16 amino acids. V lost 2 bases and J 2 bases, leaving 18 bases between the germline ends. The CDR3 region has the DNA TGCAGTGCTAGATTCTTGGGGGCAGGGTCAAACACTGAAGCTTTCTTT. Encoded protein: CSARFLGAGSNTEAFF.

The chain recombines TRBV27 with TRBJ1-1; D call uncertain. In germline, CDR1 is MNHEY, CDR2 SMNVEV (reference sequence). The CDR3 extends over 14 amino acids. V lost 2 bases, J lost 4 bases, and 11 bases lay in between. CDR3 residues: CASSLRVHSTEAFF. The CDR3 DNA reads as TGTGCCAGCAGTTTAAGGGTTCATAGCACTGAAGCTTTCTTT.

This chain links TRBV6-1 with TRBJ1-4; D uncertain. Trimming stripped 4 bases from V and 8 bases from J, with 11 bases between. This CDR3 comprises 13 residues. Germline values: CDR1 MNHNS, CDR2 SASEGT. The CDR3 DNA reads TGTGCCAGCAGTGTACCGGGAGCAGAAAAACTGTTTTTT. Translating gives CASSVPGAEKLFF.

V and J are TRBV20-1 and TRBJ1-1; tentative D call: TRBD1 (6 bases). The CDR3 is 13 amino acids. CDR1 DFQATT and CDR2 SNEGSKA come from the germline V gene (reference sequence). The V and J ends lost 3 bases and 5 bases respectively, with 13 bases between them. CDR3 region: CSASDTGQTEAFF. The CDR3 nucleotides are TGCAGTGCTAGCGACACAGGGCAAACTGAAGCTTTCTTT.

The J gene is TRBJ2-5, the V gene TRBV7-2, with TRBD2 as a possible D gene (6 bases). The CDR3 extends over 16 amino acids. Trimming removed 3 bases at V and 6 bases at J, with 20 bases between. Per germline, CDR1 SGHTA and CDR2 FQGNSA. The CDR3 here is CASSLGGWGGVKTQYF. The CDR3, as DNA: TGTGCCAGCAGCTTGGGAGGTTGGGGAGGCGTGAAGACCCAGTACTTC.

This sequence joins TRBV2 and TRBJ1-1; D not resolved. V shed 6 bases and J shed 2 bases, with 7 bases lying between them. The CDR3 extends over 12 amino acids. The germline gives CDR1 SNHLY, CDR2 FYNNEI. This CDR3 reads CASRRDNTEAFF. The CDR3 nucleotides read TGTGCCAGCAGAAGGGATAACACTGAAGCTTTCTTT.

The chain carries TRBV2 and TRBJ2-5; 13 bases align to TRBD2. The CDR3 is 14 residues long. The germline gives CDR1 SNHLY, CDR2 FYNNEI. J lost 9 bases, V lost 6 bases, and 7 bases had no gene match. CDR3 nucleotides: TGTGCCAGCAGATCGGGACTAGCGGGATCGTCCCAGTACTTC. Translating gives CASRSGLAGSSQYF.

V and J are TRBV20-1 and TRBJ2-1; TRBD2 might be the D (5 bases). CDR1 and CDR2 from the germline V gene are DFQATT and SNEGSKA (reference sequence). The CDR3 has 14 residues. Trimming took off 2 bases at V and 0 bases at J, with 8 bases between the two ends. The CDR3 sequence: CSARPGDSYNEQFF. The CDR3 DNA sequence: TGCAGTGCTAGACCCGGGGACTCCTACAATGAGCAGTTCTTC.

In this sample, this clonotype turned up a few times. This chain uses TRBV6-1 with TRBJ2-7; D may be TRBD1 (6 bases). Trimming removed 7 bases at V and 9 bases at J, with 25 bases between. This CDR3 is 15 amino acids long. Germline assignment: CDR1 MNHNS and CDR2 SASEGT. CDR3 amino acids: CASIRTASQDWGQYF. The CDR3 coding sequence is TGTGCCAGCATCAGGACAGCCTCCCAAGATTGGGGGCAGTACTTC.

The table lists this clonotype with a few counts. The rearrangement uses TRBV6-1 and TRBJ1-4, with D perhaps matching TRBD1 (5 bases). In germline, CDR1 is MNHNS, CDR2 SASEGT. This CDR3 spans 12 amino acids. The ends were cut back, 7 bases at V and 8 bases at J, with 11 bases in the middle. CDR3 nucleotide sequence: TGTGCCAGCATGGGGGTAGGAGAAAAACTGTTTTTT. This translates into CASMGVGEKLFF.

This clonotype was counted a few times. This chain uses TRBV12-3 or TRBV12-4 with TRBJ1-2; perhaps TRBD1 as D (5 bases). Trimming left V 2 bases short and J 5 bases short, with 9 bases between. The CDR3 has 13 amino acids. CDR3 DNA: TGTGCCAGCAGTTTACGCGGGGGATATGGCTACACCTTC. Its translation is CASSLRGGYGYTF.

This clonotype was observed a handful of times. This chain uses TRBV7-9 with TRBJ1-2; D is uncertain. Trimming stripped 1 base from V and 8 bases from J, with 11 bases between. Germline V gene data show CDR1 as SEHNR and CDR2 as FQNEAQ (reference sequence). This CDR3 spans 13 amino acids. The chain's CDR3 is CASSLGAPLGYTF. The DNA for the CDR3 is TGTGCCAGCAGCTTAGGCGCTCCCTTGGGCTACACCTTC.

The chain recombines TRBV6-1 with TRBJ1-5; no clear D. The V gene lost 5 bases and the J gene lost 10 bases, with 18 bases spanning the gap. Per the germline V gene, CDR1 is MNHNS and CDR2 is SASEGT. The CDR3 loop spans 14 amino acids. The CDR3 sequence is CASSPESPKNPQHF. The CDR3 bases are TGTGCCAGCAGTCCCGAATCTCCGAAGAATCCCCAGCATTTT.

V is TRBV6-2 or TRBV6-3 and J is TRBJ2-7; 15 nucleotides align to TRBD2. Germline values: CDR1 MNHEY, CDR2 SVGEGT. The J segment lost 0 bases and the V segment lost 2 bases, leaving 5 bases of the junction unmatched. CDR3 length equals 18 residues. CDR3 protein: CASSYRGLAGGLSYEQYF. The CDR3 nucleotides are TGTGCCAGCAGTTACAGGGGACTAGCGGGGGGACTCTCCTACGAGCAGTACTTC.

The CDR3 nucleotides are TGCAGTGCTAGAGCGGAGTCTCTGAACCTCTACGAGCAGTACTTC. Translating gives CSARAESLNLYEQYF. The rearrangement uses TRBV20-1 and TRBJ2-7; D is unclear. The CDR3 has 15 residues. CDR1 and CDR2 (germline): DFQATT, SNEGSKA (reference sequence). Trimming pared 1 base from V and 3 bases from J, leaving 16 bases between.